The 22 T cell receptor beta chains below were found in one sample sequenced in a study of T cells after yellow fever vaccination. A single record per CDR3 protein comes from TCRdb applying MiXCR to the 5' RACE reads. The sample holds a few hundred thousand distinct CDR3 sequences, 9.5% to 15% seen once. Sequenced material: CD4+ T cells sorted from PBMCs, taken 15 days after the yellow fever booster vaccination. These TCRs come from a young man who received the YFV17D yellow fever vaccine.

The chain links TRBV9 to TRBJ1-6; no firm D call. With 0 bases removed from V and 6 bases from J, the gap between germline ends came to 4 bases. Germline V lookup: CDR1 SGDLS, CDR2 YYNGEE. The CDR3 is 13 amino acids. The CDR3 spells CASSVDSNSPLHF. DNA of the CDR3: TGTGCCAGCAGCGTAGATAGTAATTCACCCCTCCACTTT.

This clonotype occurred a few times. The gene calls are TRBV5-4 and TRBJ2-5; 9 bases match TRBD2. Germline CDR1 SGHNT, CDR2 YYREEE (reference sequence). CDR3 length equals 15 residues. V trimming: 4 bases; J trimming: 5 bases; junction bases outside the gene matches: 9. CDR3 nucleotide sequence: TGTGCCAGCAGCCTAGCGGGGAGCGGGATGGAGACCCAGTACTTC. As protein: CASSLAGSGMETQYF.

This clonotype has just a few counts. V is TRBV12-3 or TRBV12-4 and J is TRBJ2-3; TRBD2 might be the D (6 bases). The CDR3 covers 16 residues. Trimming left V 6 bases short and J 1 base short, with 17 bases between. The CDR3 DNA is TGTGCCAGCAGCCAACCGCGGGGCTCGGGCACAGATACGCAGTATTTT. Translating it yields CASSQPRGSGTDTQYF.

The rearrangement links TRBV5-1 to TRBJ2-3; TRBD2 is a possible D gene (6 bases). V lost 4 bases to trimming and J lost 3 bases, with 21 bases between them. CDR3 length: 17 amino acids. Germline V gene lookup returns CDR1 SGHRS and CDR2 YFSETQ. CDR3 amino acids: CASSPAGQSRGTDTQYF. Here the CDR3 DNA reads TGCGCCAGCAGCCCAGCGGGTCAGAGCAGAGGTACAGATACGCAGTATTTT. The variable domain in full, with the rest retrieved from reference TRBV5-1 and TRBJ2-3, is KAGVTQTPRYLIKTRGQQVTLSCSPISGHRSVSWYQQTPGQGLQFLFEYFSETQRNKGNFPGRFSGRQFSNSRSEMNVSTLELGDSALYLCASSPAGQSRGTDTQYFGPGTRLTVL.

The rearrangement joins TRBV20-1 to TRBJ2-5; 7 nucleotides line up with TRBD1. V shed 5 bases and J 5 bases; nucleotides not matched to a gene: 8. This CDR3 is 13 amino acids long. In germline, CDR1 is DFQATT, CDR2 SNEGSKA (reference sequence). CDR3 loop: CSAYRGGSETQYF. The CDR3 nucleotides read TGCAGTGCTTACAGGGGCGGAAGCGAGACCCAGTACTTC.

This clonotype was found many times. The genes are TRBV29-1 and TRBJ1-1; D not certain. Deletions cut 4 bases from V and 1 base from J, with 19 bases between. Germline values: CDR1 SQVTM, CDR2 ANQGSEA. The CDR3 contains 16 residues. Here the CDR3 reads CSVVFRLSTKNTEAFF. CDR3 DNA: TGCAGCGTTGTATTCAGACTTTCAACGAAGAACACTGAAGCTTTCTTT.

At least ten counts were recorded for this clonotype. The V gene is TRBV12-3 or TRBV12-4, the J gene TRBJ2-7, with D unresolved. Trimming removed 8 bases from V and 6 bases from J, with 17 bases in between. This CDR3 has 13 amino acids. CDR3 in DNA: TGTGCCAGCGCTCAGCAGGACCAAGGCGAGCAGTACTTC. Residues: CASAQQDQGEQYF.

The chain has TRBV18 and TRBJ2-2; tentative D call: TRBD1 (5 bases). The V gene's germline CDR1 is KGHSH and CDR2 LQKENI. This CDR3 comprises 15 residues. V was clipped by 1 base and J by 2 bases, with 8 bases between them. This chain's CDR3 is CASSPLDSNTGELFF. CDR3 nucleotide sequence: TGTGCCAGCTCACCACTCGACAGTAACACCGGGGAGCTGTTTTTT.

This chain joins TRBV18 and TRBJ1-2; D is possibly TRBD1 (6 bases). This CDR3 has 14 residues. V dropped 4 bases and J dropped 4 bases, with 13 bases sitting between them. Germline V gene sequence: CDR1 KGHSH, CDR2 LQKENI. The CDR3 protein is CASSLETGIYGYTF. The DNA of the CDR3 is TGTGCCAGCTCACTCGAAACAGGGATCTATGGCTACACCTTC.

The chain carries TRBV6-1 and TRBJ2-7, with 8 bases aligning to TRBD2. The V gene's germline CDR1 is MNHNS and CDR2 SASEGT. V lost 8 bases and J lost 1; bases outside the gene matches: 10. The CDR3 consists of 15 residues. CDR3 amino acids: CASALTGGVSYEQYF. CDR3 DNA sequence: TGTGCCAGCGCCCTAACCGGGGGGGTTTCCTACGAGCAGTACTTC.

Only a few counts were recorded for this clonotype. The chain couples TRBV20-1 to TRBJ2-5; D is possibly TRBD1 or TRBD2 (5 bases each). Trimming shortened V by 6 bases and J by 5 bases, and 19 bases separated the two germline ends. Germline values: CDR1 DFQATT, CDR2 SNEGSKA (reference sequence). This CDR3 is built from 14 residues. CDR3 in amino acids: CSAPRQRGEETQYF. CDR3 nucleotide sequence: TGCAGTGCCCCACGTCAGAGGGGTGAGGAGACCCAGTACTTC.

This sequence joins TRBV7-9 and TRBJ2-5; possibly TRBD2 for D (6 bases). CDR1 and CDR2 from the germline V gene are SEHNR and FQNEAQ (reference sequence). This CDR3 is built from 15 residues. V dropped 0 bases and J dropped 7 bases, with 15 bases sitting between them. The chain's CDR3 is CASSLAGLPDPTQYF. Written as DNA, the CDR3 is TGTGCCAGCAGCTTAGCAGGACTACCCGACCCGACCCAGTACTTC.

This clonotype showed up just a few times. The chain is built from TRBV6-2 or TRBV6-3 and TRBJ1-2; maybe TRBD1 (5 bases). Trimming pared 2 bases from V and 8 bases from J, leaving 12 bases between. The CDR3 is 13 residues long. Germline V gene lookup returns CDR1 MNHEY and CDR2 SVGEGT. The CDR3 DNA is TGTGCCAGCAGTTACAGCGACAGCTCGGGCTACACCTTC. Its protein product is CASSYSDSSGYTF.

The CDR3 here is CASSLFPQGLAGELFF. The CDR3, as DNA: TGTGCCAGCAGCCTCTTCCCGCAGGGATTAGCCGGGGAGCTGTTTTTT. V usage is TRBV7-3 and J usage is TRBJ2-2; maybe TRBD1 (5 bases). Trimming removed 5 bases from V and 6 bases from J, with 19 bases in between. The CDR3 has 16 residues. The germline CDR1 and CDR2 sequences are SGHTA and FQGTGA.

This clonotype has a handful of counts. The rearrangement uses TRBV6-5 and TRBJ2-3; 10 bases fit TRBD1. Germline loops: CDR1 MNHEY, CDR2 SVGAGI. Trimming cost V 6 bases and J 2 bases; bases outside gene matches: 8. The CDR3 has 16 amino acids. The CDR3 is CASRPPGQGNTDTQYF. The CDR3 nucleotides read TGTGCCAGCAGACCTCCGGGACAGGGGAACACAGATACGCAGTATTTT.

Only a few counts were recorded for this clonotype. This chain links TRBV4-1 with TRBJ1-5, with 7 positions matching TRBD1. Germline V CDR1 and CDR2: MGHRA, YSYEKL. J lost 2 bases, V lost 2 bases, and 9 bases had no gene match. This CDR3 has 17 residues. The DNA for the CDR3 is TGCGCCAGCAGCCAATCCAAGGGGGACAGAGGCAATCAGCCCCAGCATTTT. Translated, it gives CASSQSKGDRGNQPQHF.

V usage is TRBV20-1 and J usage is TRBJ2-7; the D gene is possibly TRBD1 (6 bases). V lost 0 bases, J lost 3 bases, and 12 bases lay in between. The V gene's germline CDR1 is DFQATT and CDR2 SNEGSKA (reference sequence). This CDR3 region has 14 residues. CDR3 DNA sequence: TGCAGTGCTAGAGATTGGCAGGGGAGCTACGAGCAGTACTTC. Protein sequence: CSARDWQGSYEQYF.

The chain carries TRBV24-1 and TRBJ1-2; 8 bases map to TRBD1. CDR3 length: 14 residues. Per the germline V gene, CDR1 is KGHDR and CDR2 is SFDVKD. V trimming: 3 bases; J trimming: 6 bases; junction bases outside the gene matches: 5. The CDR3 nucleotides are TGTGCCACCAGTGATAGCAGGGGGCTAGATGGCTACACCTTC. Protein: CATSDSRGLDGYTF.

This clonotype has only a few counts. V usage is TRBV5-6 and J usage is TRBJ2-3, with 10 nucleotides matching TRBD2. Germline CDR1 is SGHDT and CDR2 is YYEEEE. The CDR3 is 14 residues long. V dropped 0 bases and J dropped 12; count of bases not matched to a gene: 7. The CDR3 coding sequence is TGTGCCAGCAGCTTGGGTCTAGCGGGGGCCTCCCAGTATTTT. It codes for CASSLGLAGASQYF.

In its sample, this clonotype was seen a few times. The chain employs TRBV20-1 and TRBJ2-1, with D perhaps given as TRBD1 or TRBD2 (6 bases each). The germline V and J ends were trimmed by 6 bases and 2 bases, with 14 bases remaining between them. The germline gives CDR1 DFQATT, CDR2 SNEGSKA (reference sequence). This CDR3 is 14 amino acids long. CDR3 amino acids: CSARGAWTYNEQFF. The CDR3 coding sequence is TGCAGTGCAAGGGGGGCCTGGACCTACAATGAGCAGTTCTTC.

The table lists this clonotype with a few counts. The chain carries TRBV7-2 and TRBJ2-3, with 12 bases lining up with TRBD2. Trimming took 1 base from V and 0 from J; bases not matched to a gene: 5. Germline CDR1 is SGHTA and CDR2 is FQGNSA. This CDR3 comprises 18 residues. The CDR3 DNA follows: TGTGCCAGCAGCTTAGGACTAGCGGGGGCACTTAGCACAGATACGCAGTATTTT. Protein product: CASSLGLAGALSTDTQYF.

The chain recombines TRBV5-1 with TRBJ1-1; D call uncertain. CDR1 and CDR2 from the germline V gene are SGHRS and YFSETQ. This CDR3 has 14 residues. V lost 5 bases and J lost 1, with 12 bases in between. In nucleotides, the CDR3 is TGCGCCAGCAGACAGCCCTACCGGAACACTGAAGCTTTCTTT. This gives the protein CASRQPYRNTEAFF. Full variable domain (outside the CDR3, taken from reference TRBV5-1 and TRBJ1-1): KAGVTQTPRYLIKTRGQQVTLSCSPISGHRSVSWYQQTPGQGLQFLFEYFSETQRNKGNFPGRFSGRQFSNSRSEMNVSTLELGDSALYLCASRQPYRNTEAFFGQGTRLTVV.